This entry describes one T cell receptor (beta chain). This clone was found a few times. What antigen it recognizes has not been identified. Per-nucleotide qualities are absent, and no much larger clonotype sits a single base away. The CDR3 runs 13 residues from the cysteine to the phenylalanine. The CDR3 DNA has 39 bases and is translated from base 1. CDR1 MNHEY and CDR2 SVGAGI are derived from the germline V gene. Between the V and J ends, shortened by 0 bases and 13 bases respectively, the junction contains 12 bases. The data were obtained in a study of cytomegalovirus exposure and HLA in healthy donors (dated by TCRdb to the late 2010s). Study-level background: In an earlier analysis of approximately 500 of the donors, 276 Gb of sequence data and roughly 100 million unique TCR beta sequences from roughly 180 million T cells were reported. All discovery cohort repertoires had been generated using a single sequencing platform. Several DR-DQ haplotypes were treated as single units for association and clustering because of strong linkage in the cohort. The study combined high-throughput TCR immunosequencing, statistical association of individual TCRs with disease status, and machine learning to predict cytomegalovirus infection status. Rather than drawing on any new phenotypic data, the later analysis identified candidate immune exposures from TCR beta sequences and the way those sequences occurred across donors. In addition to the first cohort of approximately 670 subjects, a separate validation cohort of 120 different subjects was used. The study profiled the T cell repertoires of under 700 subjects by immunosequencing and related them to cytomegalovirus serostatus. To decide whether each TCR beta V gene segment behaved as functional or pseudogenic, an earlier analysis of some 600 of the donors relied on high-throughput TCR beta sequencing. Of the roughly 400 genotyped donors, 65% to 90% fell in the genetic ancestry cluster associated with self-reported Caucasian donors. The study was designed to test whether signatures of past pathogen exposure could be identified by cataloging public T cell receptors. Around 330 gigabases of sequencing data and around 85 million unique TCR sequences made up an early release that covered 640 HLA-typed donors. HLA typing covered class I and class II loci at four-digit resolution. A later genetic analysis took genome-wide SNP genotypes for about 55% of the roughly 700 donors and used that subset as a discovery cohort. Across about 370 genotyped donors of the cohort, an average of roughly 230,000 unique TCR beta nucleotide sequences per donor were sequenced, and approximately 19% of those sequences were non-productive. Donor age, sex, ethnicity and CMV serostatus were compiled alongside the repertoire data. To study patterns of TCR occurrence, a later analysis re-analyzed previously published TCR beta repertoires from around 700 donors and added high-resolution HLA genotyping. The number of typed donors differed by locus: about 629-640 for A, B, C, DRB1 and DQB1; some 500 for DQA1; 606 for DPA1; and roughly 450 for DPB1. Study-wide findings and limitations: The 87-base-pair reads could not distinguish some IMGT-functional V segments, including TRBV6-2 and TRBV6-3, so those segments were excluded. Assigning TCR associations to individual alleles was difficult when HLA alleles, especially DR and DQ, strongly co-occurred. A later analysis found that TCR association rates varied across HLA loci, with DRB1 alleles showing the most associated TCRs and HLA-C alleles the fewest. In vitro tests confirmed that three of the cytomegalovirus-associated TCR beta chains recognize cytomegalovirus antigens. A total of 164 TCR beta chains were listed by the study as associated with cytomegalovirus. This cohort had only TCR beta chains sequenced, and the lack of alpha or paired-chain data limited which features could be detected. According to a later analysis, parvovirus B19, influenza, CMV and Epstein-Barr virus appeared linked to several top co-occurrence clusters. A later analysis associated 15,000 or so TCR beta sequences with specific HLA alleles at a false discovery rate of 0.05. A further reported finding was that TCR beta sequences accurately predicted the HLA-A and HLA-B alleles for most subjects in the first cohort. Correlated functional status among segregating V segments might reflect linkage disequilibrium, but an unknown experimental factor could not be ruled out. In a later genetic analysis, fewer N-insertions in productive TCRs were reported among donors in an Asian-associated ancestry cluster than the roughly 700-donor mean. CMV serostatus was the only immune exposure information available for the cohort. Roughly uniform sequencing depth across donors was assumed in presence/absence analyses, although this assumption may not hold. HLA typing was unavailable for some donors at each locus, so association tests used only the typed subset. It was suggested by the authors that the approach could potentially be generalized to other disease states and immunological phenotypes. A cluster of highly shared sequence variants was judged likely to be a technical artifact of the sequencing pipeline. The classifier was reported to diagnose cytomegalovirus status with high specificity and sensitivity in both the original cohort and the validation cohort. Most TCR sequences were seen in very few donors, while some public TCRs were found in many individuals. In an earlier analysis of a few hundred of the donors, most TCR beta V segments were observed in productive rearrangements about 87% or about 30% of the time, broadly matching IMGT annotations. The earlier analysis of about 600 of the donors excluded 15 to 20 rarely observed V segments, including chromosome 9 orphons, because counts were too low. Compared with equally common non-associated chains, HLA-associated TCR beta chains in a later analysis were more clonally expanded and had lower generation probabilities. V-gene and J-gene trimming of TCR beta chains was associated with a missense DCLRE1C variant in a later genetic analysis, and the association was replicated in an independent cohort. In a later analysis, most CMV-associated TCR beta chains were found to appear HLA-restricted, with HLA associations seemingly driven largely by CMV exposure.

Library preparation was by the immunoSEQ multiplex PCR assay. The multiplex PCR relied on a mix of 60 forward primers for TCR Vbeta segments and 13 reverse primers for TCR Jbeta segments. The CDR3 region of rearranged TCR beta genes was amplified from genomic DNA with a multiplex PCR assay. The amplified TCR beta libraries were sequenced on the Illumina HiSeq System as 87-base-pair reads. In the paper's pipeline: A later analysis counted about 76 million unique TCR beta chains across the 690 or so repertoires, and 9.5 million to 11 million of these chains were shared by at least two donors. A nearest-neighbor algorithm error-corrected the raw reads and collapsed the reads into unique sequences, merging closely related sequences to remove PCR and sequencing errors. To assign V, D and J gene segments, CDR3 sequences were aligned to IMGT reference sequences. For a sequence to be retained, a match of at least six nucleotides to both a V gene segment and a J gene segment was required. A rearrangement was called productive if the CDR3 had no stop codons and remained in frame with V and J, and every other rearrangement was called non-productive. CDR3 was defined according to IMGT convention as the region running from the second conserved V-encoded cysteine to the conserved J-encoded phenylalanine. The earlier analysis of roughly 590 of the donors excluded sequences that lacked an unambiguous match to a single V gene segment. In an earlier analysis of approximately 560 of the donors, a V segment was called functional when productive rearrangements were above 56.7%, and segregating when the standard deviation between donors exceeded 5%. A statistical classification framework was developed to diagnose cytomegalovirus status using the catalog of TCR beta chain sequences. In a later analysis, TCR nucleotide sequences were compared against IMGT/GENE-DB human TR gene sequences so that V and J genes could be assigned. A later analysis assigned CDR3 sequences and most-parsimonious VDJ recombination scenarios with the TCRdist pipeline. In a later analysis, every TCR beta chain was defined by the combination of its CDR3 amino acid sequence and its V-gene family, and reads without a unique V-gene family were dropped. A later analysis removed roughly 590 highly shared, low-generation-probability nucleotide sequences to deal with suspected cross-contamination and a sequencing artifact. A later analysis calculated a clonal expansion index for each public chain from normalized within-repertoire ranks of inferred template counts. A later analysis computed generation probabilities with a VDJ recombination model fitted to out-of-frame rearrangements, and checked the results against IGoR. In a later analysis, TCR-TCR, TCR-HLA and TCR-CMV co-occurrence was scored with hypergeometric tests, and a repertoire-size bias correction was applied to TCR pairs. False discovery rates were estimated in a later analysis by permuting HLA or CMV assignments 20 times. In a later analysis, co-occurring TCRs were grouped using DBSCAN, with TCRdist sequence similarity added in when clustering inside HLA-allele-positive subsets. Repertoires with fewer than 30,000 or more than 120,000 public chains, plus five repertoires with anomalous nucleotide sharing, were excluded from co-occurrence clustering. TCRdb carries this immuneACCESS record with in-frame sequences only. Its versions omit some clonotypes, under half of them owing to an unresolved V gene in the studies checked, with the rest unexplained. Clone size and V and J calls were adopted from that table, with D and trimming inferred from the DNA. In all, the sample holds around 95,000 clones, and under 80% of those were seen once. Clones ranked in the top ten supply about 9.5% of the sample.

The cohort comprised 710 or so healthy bone marrow donors. At the time of sampling, every cohort member was nominally healthy, though immune exposures that went unrecorded were likely present. The donor was CMV seropositive and belonged to the group of 250 to 300 seropositive cohort members. Every donor gave a peripheral blood sample, and the peripheral blood mononuclear cells from that sample were used for TCR beta sequencing. The Qiagen DNeasy Blood Extraction Kit was used to extract genomic DNA from the blood cell samples. The sample comprised PBMCs. The chain is encoded by TRBV6-5 joined to TRBJ1-4, with TRBD1 perhaps the D gene, on 6 matching bases. This clonotype was sampled from a man in his thirties or forties in good health and CMV-seropositive. The nucleotides are TGTGCCAGCAGTTACTCGCGGACAGTCAGACTGTTTTTT. It translates as CASSYSRTVRLFF.